This section outlines one T cell receptor (beta chain) sequence together with its context. Its target is unknown. This sample is part of a study of cytomegalovirus exposure and HLA in healthy donors. PCR amplification relied on 60 Vbeta primers (plus 13 Jbeta primers). The method was immunoSEQ multiplex PCR; TCRdb's version includes in-frame clones alone and lacks a portion of them. The sample table sets out around 100,000 clones. Whole-study findings and limits: TCR beta sequences reportedly predicted the HLA-A and HLA-B alleles of most subjects accurately. Listed as cytomegalovirus-associated were 150 or so TCR beta chains.

The sequence came from a man aged 45-60 years in good health and CMV-seronegative. Sequencing was done on a sample of PBMCs.

The chain's CDR3 is CASSLVPADTEAFF. CDR3 DNA: TGCGCCAGCAGCTTGGTTCCCGCGGATACTGAAGCTTTCTTT. The V call is TRBV5-1, the J call TRBJ1-1; unclear D gene. The CDR3 spans 14 residues. The germline V gene has CDR1 SGHRS and CDR2 YFSETQ. V was cut by 0 bases and J by 5 bases, with 11 bases left in between.